A selection of T cell receptor beta chains follows, all from one sample in a study of blood T cells in healthy people across ages. TCRdb re-called the 5' RACE reads with MiXCR, one entry per CDR3 protein. The table has over 750,000 distinct CDR3 sequences, about 25% seen once. The same data also went into a second study, on T cells of mothers and their children.

Sequences were obtained from blood. The receptors come from a boy aged 10-17 years in good health. CDR3s include the opening cysteine and the closing phenylalanine or tryptophan. D genes are given only for firm matches. Size is omitted from some rows. Given values are once, few, many or a class for expanded clones.

d_gene: NA; abundance: NA; j_gene: TRBJ1-1; v_gene: TRBV6-5; CDR3aa: CASSYSEIGRNTEAFF; CDR3nt: TGTGCCAGCAGTTACTCGGAGATCGGTAGGAACACTGAAGCTTTCTTT
d_gene: NA; abundance: few; j_gene: TRBJ2-5; v_gene: TRBV5-6; CDR3aa: CASRPNQLETQYF; CDR3nt: TGTGCCAGCAGACCGAATCAGTTAGAGACCCAGTACTTC
d_gene: TRBD2; abundance: NA; j_gene: TRBJ2-7; v_gene: TRBV6-2/TRBV6-3; CDR3aa: CASNTPGLAYEQYF; CDR3nt: TGTGCCAGCAATACCCCGGGACTAGCGTACGAGCAGTACTTC
d_gene: NA; abundance: few; j_gene: TRBJ1-5; v_gene: TRBV5-6; CDR3aa: CASNLGRGNQPQHF; CDR3nt: TGTGCCAGCAACCTGGGGCGGGGGAATCAGCCCCAGCATTTT
d_gene: TRBD1; abundance: once; j_gene: TRBJ1-3; v_gene: TRBV6-5; CDR3aa: CASSYSTGQGATGNTIYF; CDR3nt: TGTGCCAGCAGTTACTCAACAGGACAGGGGGCCACTGGAAACACCATATATTTT
d_gene: TRBD1; abundance: few; j_gene: TRBJ2-4; v_gene: TRBV28; CDR3aa: CASRGTGGEYIQYF; CDR3nt: TGTGCCAGCAGGGGGACAGGGGGCGAGTACATTCAGTACTTC
d_gene: TRBD1; abundance: NA; j_gene: TRBJ2-1; v_gene: TRBV7-6; CDR3aa: CASSFTTGINEQFF; CDR3nt: TGTGCCAGCAGCTTTACGACAGGGATAAATGAGCAGTTCTTC
d_gene: NA; abundance: few; j_gene: TRBJ2-7; v_gene: TRBV7-9; CDR3aa: CASSPPWSRPYEQYF; CDR3nt: TGTGCCAGCAGCCCCCCCTGGTCGCGGCCCTACGAGCAGTACTTC
d_gene: TRBD2; abundance: few; j_gene: TRBJ2-2; v_gene: TRBV4-1; CDR3aa: CASTAGGRESNTGELFF; CDR3nt: TGCGCCAGCACCGCGGGCGGGAGGGAATCGAACACCGGGGAGCTGTTTTTT
d_gene: NA; abundance: few; j_gene: TRBJ2-7; v_gene: TRBV5-5; CDR3aa: CASSLMKGQSYEQYF; CDR3nt: TGTGCCAGCAGCTTAATGAAGGGTCAATCCTACGAGCAGTACTTC
d_gene: NA; abundance: NA; j_gene: TRBJ2-1; v_gene: TRBV12-1; CDR3aa: CASSFDLWQGAYNEQFF; CDR3nt: TGTGCCAGCAGCTTTGACTTGTGGCAGGGGGCCTACAATGAGCAGTTCTTC
d_gene: NA; abundance: few; j_gene: TRBJ2-5; v_gene: TRBV6-2/TRBV6-3; CDR3aa: CASTDENNGETQYF; CDR3nt: TGTGCCAGCACCGACGAGAACAACGGCGAGACCCAGTACTTC
d_gene: NA; abundance: few; j_gene: TRBJ2-7; v_gene: TRBV2; CDR3aa: CASSPVGGEQYF; CDR3nt: TGTGCCAGCAGCCCCGTTGGAGGGGAGCAGTACTTC
d_gene: NA; abundance: NA; j_gene: TRBJ2-3; v_gene: TRBV29-1; CDR3aa: CSARTEGGYTDTQYF; CDR3nt: TGCAGCGCTAGGACAGAGGGAGGGTACACAGATACGCAGTATTTT
d_gene: TRBD1; abundance: few; j_gene: TRBJ2-5; v_gene: TRBV27; CDR3aa: CASRMGQGLGETQYF; CDR3nt: TGTGCCAGCAGGATGGGACAGGGGTTGGGCGAGACCCAGTACTTC
d_gene: TRBD1; abundance: NA; j_gene: TRBJ1-4; v_gene: TRBV13; CDR3aa: CASSPPGTALEKLFF; CDR3nt: TGTGCCAGCAGCCCTCCCGGGACAGCCCTCGAAAAACTGTTTTTT
d_gene: TRBD2; abundance: few; j_gene: TRBJ2-1; v_gene: TRBV11-2; CDR3aa: CASSPGLAGAYYNEQFF; CDR3nt: TGTGCCAGCAGCCCGGGACTAGCGGGGGCTTACTACAATGAGCAGTTCTTC
d_gene: TRBD1; abundance: NA; j_gene: TRBJ1-5; v_gene: TRBV7-9; CDR3aa: CASSLAGGTDTQHF; CDR3nt: TGTGCCAGCAGCTTAGCCGGGGGGACAGATACGCAGCATTTT
d_gene: NA; abundance: NA; j_gene: TRBJ2-3; v_gene: TRBV29-1; CDR3aa: CSVEGQGLRTDTQYF; CDR3nt: TGCAGCGTTGAAGGGCAGGGTCTGAGAACAGATACGCAGTATTTT
d_gene: NA; abundance: NA; j_gene: TRBJ2-2; v_gene: TRBV12-3/TRBV12-4; CDR3aa: CASSSITGQLNTGELFF; CDR3nt: TGTGCCAGCAGTTCTATCACGGGACAATTAAACACCGGGGAGCTGTTTTTT
d_gene: TRBD2; abundance: NA; j_gene: TRBJ2-2; v_gene: TRBV29-1; CDR3aa: CSAKAAGDGELFF; CDR3nt: TGCAGCGCCAAAGCGGCGGGAGACGGGGAGCTGTTTTTT
d_gene: NA; abundance: NA; j_gene: TRBJ1-2; v_gene: TRBV20-1; CDR3aa: CSAREVPSGGYGYTF; CDR3nt: TGCAGTGCTAGAGAGGTTCCCTCCGGGGGCTATGGCTACACCTTC
d_gene: NA; abundance: NA; j_gene: TRBJ2-7; v_gene: TRBV3-1; CDR3aa: CASSQGKGEQYF; CDR3nt: TGTGCCAGCAGCCAGGGGAAAGGGGAGCAGTACTTC
d_gene: NA; abundance: few; j_gene: TRBJ2-2; v_gene: TRBV7-2; CDR3aa: CASSFGNPANTGELFF; CDR3nt: TGTGCCAGCAGCTTTGGCAACCCCGCGAACACCGGGGAGCTGTTTTTT
d_gene: NA; abundance: once; j_gene: TRBJ1-2; v_gene: TRBV20-1; CDR3aa: CSARAETDYGYTF; CDR3nt: TGCAGTGCTAGAGCTGAGACAGACTATGGCTACACCTTC
d_gene: NA; abundance: few; j_gene: TRBJ1-1; v_gene: TRBV12-3/TRBV12-4; CDR3aa: CASSLTGTESTEAFF; CDR3nt: TGTGCCAGCAGTTTGACGGGAACGGAGAGCACTGAAGCTTTCTTT
d_gene: NA; abundance: few; j_gene: TRBJ1-4; v_gene: TRBV14; CDR3aa: CASSPPRARSSYEKLFF; CDR3nt: TGTGCCAGCAGCCCCCCTCGGGCGCGGAGTTCATACGAAAAACTGTTTTTT
d_gene: NA; abundance: few; j_gene: TRBJ2-5; v_gene: TRBV3-1; CDR3aa: CASSQALRGRDQETQYF; CDR3nt: TGTGCCAGCAGCCAGGCTCTGCGGGGTAGAGACCAAGAGACCCAGTACTTC
d_gene: TRBD2; abundance: NA; j_gene: TRBJ2-7; v_gene: TRBV7-9; CDR3aa: CASSYGLGVDEQYF; CDR3nt: TGTGCCAGCAGCTATGGACTAGGAGTCGACGAGCAGTACTTC
d_gene: NA; abundance: few; j_gene: TRBJ1-1; v_gene: TRBV7-9; CDR3aa: CASSLGWFQGGEAFF; CDR3nt: TGTGCCAGCAGCTTAGGATGGTTTCAGGGAGGTGAAGCTTTCTTT
d_gene: NA; abundance: NA; j_gene: TRBJ1-3; v_gene: TRBV11-2; CDR3aa: CASSNPSKGSLRNTIYF; CDR3nt: TGTGCCAGCAGCAACCCTTCTAAAGGGAGCTTAAGAAACACCATATATTTT
d_gene: NA; abundance: few; j_gene: TRBJ1-6; v_gene: TRBV9; CDR3aa: CASSVEGTYNSPLHF; CDR3nt: TGTGCCAGCAGCGTGGAAGGGACCTATAATTCACCCCTCCACTTT
d_gene: TRBD1; abundance: NA; j_gene: TRBJ1-1; v_gene: TRBV29-1; CDR3aa: CSVGTALNTEAFF; CDR3nt: TGCAGCGTCGGGACAGCCTTGAACACTGAAGCTTTCTTT
d_gene: TRBD2; abundance: NA; j_gene: TRBJ2-7; v_gene: TRBV29-1; CDR3aa: CSVVGLPGSSYEQYF; CDR3nt: TGCAGCGTTGTGGGACTACCGGGAAGCTCCTACGAGCAGTACTTC
d_gene: NA; abundance: NA; j_gene: TRBJ2-1; v_gene: TRBV28; CDR3aa: CASTIFESNEQFF; CDR3nt: TGTGCCAGCACCATCTTCGAATCGAATGAGCAGTTCTTC
d_gene: NA; abundance: NA; j_gene: TRBJ1-1; v_gene: TRBV4-3; CDR3aa: CASSQDTWTEAFF; CDR3nt: TGCGCCAGCAGCCAAGATACATGGACTGAAGCTTTCTTT
d_gene: NA; abundance: NA; j_gene: TRBJ2-1; v_gene: TRBV11-2; CDR3aa: CASSRPRVSGYNEQFF; CDR3nt: TGTGCCAGCAGCCGACCCCGGGTTAGCGGATACAATGAGCAGTTCTTC
d_gene: TRBD2; abundance: NA; j_gene: TRBJ2-3; v_gene: TRBV7-9; CDR3aa: CASSLYAGGTDTQYF; CDR3nt: TGTGCCAGCAGCTTATATGCGGGGGGCACAGATACGCAGTATTTT
d_gene: NA; abundance: NA; j_gene: TRBJ2-2; v_gene: TRBV6-5; CDR3aa: CASNQGRATGELFF; CDR3nt: TGTGCCAGCAACCAAGGCAGGGCTACCGGGGAGCTGTTTTTT
d_gene: TRBD1; abundance: once; j_gene: TRBJ1-5; v_gene: TRBV7-8; CDR3aa: CASSLAVGQGQPQHF; CDR3nt: TGTGCCAGCAGCTTAGCCGTGGGACAGGGGCAGCCCCAGCATTTT
d_gene: TRBD2; abundance: many; j_gene: TRBJ2-5; v_gene: TRBV20-1; CDR3aa: CSAPYHSGGVQETQYF; CDR3nt: TGCAGTGCTCCATACCATAGCGGGGGGGTCCAAGAGACCCAGTACTTC
d_gene: NA; abundance: NA; j_gene: TRBJ2-7; v_gene: TRBV6-2/TRBV6-3; CDR3aa: CASSYHVTVQYF; CDR3nt: TGTGCCAGCAGTTACCACGTCACGGTTCAGTACTTC
d_gene: NA; abundance: NA; j_gene: TRBJ1-1; v_gene: TRBV7-6; CDR3aa: CASSSQGRNTEAFF; CDR3nt: TGTGCCAGCAGCTCACAGGGTAGGAACACTGAAGCTTTCTTT
d_gene: NA; abundance: NA; j_gene: TRBJ2-7; v_gene: TRBV5-1; CDR3aa: CASNHDGYEQYF; CDR3nt: TGCGCCAGCAACCACGATGGCTACGAGCAGTACTTC